The clone carrying this T cell receptor (beta chain) has more than one count but fewer than ten. The data were taken from a study of CD4 and CD8 cells across lung adenocarcinoma regions. The patients had localized lung adenocarcinoma, a non-small cell subtype. TCRdb redid the calling of the PCR reads with MiXCR, one entry per CDR3 protein. The profile covers roughly 4,200 distinct CDR3 sequences, with roughly 51% appearing a single time and about 16% taken by the ten largest. Sample: CD4+ T cells from the center of a lung tumor. This clonotype was obtained from a female donor with lung adenocarcinoma. The CD4 and CD8 labels of this study may be unreliable.

The CDR3 region has the DNA TGCGCCAGCAGCTTAAACAGGGGTTTCAGTGGGGGGGAGACCCAGTACTTC. It codes for CASSLNRGFSGGETQYF. This chain joins TRBV4-1 and TRBJ2-5; D is perhaps TRBD1 (7 bases). V was shortened by 5 bases and J by 5 bases, with 24 bases between the two germline ends. The CDR3 runs 17 residues. Germline V gene lookup returns CDR1 MGHRA and CDR2 YSYEKL.